This TCR beta chain was captured in a study of blood T cell repertoires in COVID-19. Some clones are missing from TCRdb's copy, which holds only in-frame ones; the method was immunoSEQ multiplex PCR. The sample contains hundreds of thousands of clones, 75% to 90% of which appear only once. This clone turned up a few times. The V gene lost 0 bases and the J gene lost 5 bases, with 23 bases spanning the gap. The CDR3 spans 18 residues. Germline V CDR1 and CDR2: SQVTM, ANQGSEA. This TCR came from a man aged 25 to 45 who had recovered from COVID-19. The rearrangement links TRBV29-1 to TRBJ2-1; D might be TRBD2 (6 bases). What was sequenced was PBMCs or T cells enriched from blood (not recorded which). The CDR3 region has the DNA TGCAGCGTTGAAGATGATCTCGCGGGATTTGGCGAAAACAATGAGCAGTTCTTC. It yields the protein CSVEDDLAGFGENNEQFF.